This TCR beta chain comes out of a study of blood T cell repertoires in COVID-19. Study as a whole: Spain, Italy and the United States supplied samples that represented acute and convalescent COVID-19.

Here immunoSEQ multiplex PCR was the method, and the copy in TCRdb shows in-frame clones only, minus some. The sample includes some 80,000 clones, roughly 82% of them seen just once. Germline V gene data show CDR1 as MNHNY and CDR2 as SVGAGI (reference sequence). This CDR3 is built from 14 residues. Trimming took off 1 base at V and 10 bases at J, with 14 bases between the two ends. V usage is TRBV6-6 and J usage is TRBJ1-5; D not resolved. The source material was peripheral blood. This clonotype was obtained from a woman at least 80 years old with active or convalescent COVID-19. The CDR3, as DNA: TGTGCCAGCAGTTACTGGACTGTCGATGGACCCCAGCATTTT. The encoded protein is CASSYWTVDGPQHF.